This T cell receptor (beta chain) stems from a study of blood T cell repertoires in COVID-19. J was trimmed by 1 base and V by 2 bases; bases with no gene match: 3. The germline CDR1 and CDR2 sequences are SGHAT and FQNNGV. The CDR3 extends over 16 amino acids. Data came from immunoSEQ multiplex PCR; TCRdb stores just in-frame clones and leaves some out. The profile shows about 410,000 clones, about nine tenths of them singletons. The chain joins TRBV11-2 to TRBJ2-1; 9 bases fit TRBD1. The TCR originated in a woman in her 30s who had recovered from COVID-19. Sequenced input: PBMCs or T cells enriched from blood (not recorded which). In nucleotides, the CDR3 is TGTGCCAGCAGCTTAACCGGGACAGGGTCCTACAATGAGCAGTTCTTC. Its protein is CASSLTGTGSYNEQFF.